Following are 12 T cell receptor beta chains from one sample sequenced in a study of cytomegalovirus exposure and HLA in healthy donors. Method: immunoSEQ multiplex PCR; TCRdb's copy keeps in-frame clones and lacks some. The sample contains 210,000 or so clones, 80% to 90% of which appear only once. Sequencing was done on a sample of PBMCs. These receptors all stem from a woman aged 18-29 years in good health and CMV-seronegative.

The CDR3 sequence is CASSFAGGTSYEQYF. CDR3 coding DNA: TGTGCCAGCAGTTTTGCGGGGGGAACCTCCTACGAGCAGTACTTC. This chain links TRBV27 with TRBJ2-7, with 8 positions matching TRBD2. Trimming at V came to 3 bases and at J to 0 bases, leaving 4 bases not matched to a gene. The CDR3 is 15 amino acids. CDR1 is MNHEY and CDR2 is SMNVEV in the germline V gene (reference sequence).

This clone was counted only a few times. The CDR3 region has the DNA TGTGCCAGCACGTCGGCCCCCCGGGGGTACCATGGCTACACCTTC. It is translated as CASTSAPRGYHGYTF. The J gene is TRBJ1-2, the V gene TRBV9, with a tentative D call TRBD1 (5 bases). This CDR3 comprises 15 residues. V lost 6 bases to trimming and J lost 6 bases, with 21 bases between them. Looked up from germline, CDR1 is SGDLS and CDR2 is YYNGEE.

V gene TRBV18 combines with J gene TRBJ2-5; D is uncertain. Trimming left V 4 bases short and J 2 bases short, with 11 bases between. CDR1 is KGHSH, CDR2 LQKENI, per germline. The CDR3 is 14 amino acids. Written as DNA, the CDR3 is TGTGCCAGCTCACATACACCGAAACAAGAGACCCAGTACTTC. It translates to CASSHTPKQETQYF.

J is TRBJ2-1 and V is TRBV5-6, with 9 bases that match TRBD2. V lost 0 bases, J lost 3 bases, and 7 bases stayed unmatched. CDR3 length: 17 amino acids. Germline V gives CDR1 SGHDT, CDR2 YYEEEE. The CDR3 sequence is CASSLATSGSFYNEQFF. CDR3 bases: TGTGCCAGCAGCTTGGCGACTAGCGGTAGCTTCTACAATGAGCAGTTCTTC.

The chain has TRBV27 and TRBJ2-7, with D maybe TRBD1 (5 bases). The CDR3 consists of 15 residues. Germline V CDR1 and CDR2: MNHEY, SMNVEV (reference sequence). The ends were cut back, 1 base at V and 6 bases at J, with 16 bases in the middle. The CDR3, as DNA: TGTGCCAGCAGTTTATTTCCAGGGCCTTCCCTCGAGCAGTACTTC. This gives the protein CASSLFPGPSLEQYF.

This chain joins TRBV6-5 and TRBJ2-3; D is unclear. Germline CDR1 is MNHEY and CDR2 is SVGAGI. Trimming took off 5 bases at V and 0 bases at J, with 9 bases between the two ends. The CDR3 extends over 14 amino acids. Here the CDR3 reads CASSLGSSTDTQYF. In nucleotides, the CDR3 is TGTGCCAGCAGTCTCGGTTCTAGCACAGATACGCAGTATTTT.

The J gene is TRBJ2-3, the V gene TRBV4-1, with 12 nucleotides matching TRBD2. With 3 bases clipped from V and 3 bases from J, the junction kept 4 bases outside the gene matches. This CDR3 contains 16 residues. Germline lookup yields CDR1 MGHRA and CDR2 YSYEKL. The CDR3 is CASSHSLAGGTDTQYF. The CDR3 DNA follows: TGCGCCAGCAGCCATTCCCTAGCGGGAGGGACAGATACGCAGTATTTT.

V is TRBV5-4 and J is TRBJ2-3, with no clear D. Germline CDR1 SGHNT, CDR2 YYREEE (reference sequence). Between the trimmed V and J ends, which lost 5 bases and 6 bases, there was a span of 16 bases. This CDR3 is 14 amino acids long. The CDR3 sequence: CASRRLQELDTQYF. The CDR3 nucleotides are TGTGCCAGCAGGAGGCTGCAAGAGTTGGATACGCAGTATTTT.

The genes are TRBV9 and TRBJ2-1; D perhaps matches TRBD1 (5 bases). V was trimmed by 0 bases and J by 9 bases, leaving 13 bases between them. Germline CDR1 SGDLS, CDR2 YYNGEE. The CDR3 runs 14 residues. CDR3 loop: CASSVVGQSSEQFF. CDR3 DNA sequence: TGTGCCAGCAGCGTAGTGGGGCAATCTAGTGAGCAGTTCTTC.

CDR3 DNA sequence: TGTGCCAGCAGCTTATCTAGCAGGGGATCTGGCTACACCTTC. Amino acid sequence: CASSLSSRGSGYTF. The genes are TRBV11-2 and TRBJ1-2, with D possibly TRBD1 on 6 matching bases. From germline, CDR1 is SGHAT and CDR2 FQNNGV. The CDR3 totals 14 residues. Trimming took off 2 bases at V and 7 bases at J, with 14 bases between the two ends.

The chain combines TRBV19 with TRBJ1-1, with a weak D call TRBD1 (5 bases). Trimming removed 5 bases from V and 0 bases from J, with 13 bases in between. This CDR3 is built from 15 residues. Germline values: CDR1 LNHDA, CDR2 SQIVND (reference sequence). Here the CDR3 DNA reads TGTGCCAGTAGTCCTAAAGGGGCGATGAACACTGAAGCTTTCTTT. Translation gives CASSPKGAMNTEAFF. Full variable domain (rest looked up from reference TRBV19 and TRBJ1-1): DGGITQSPKYLFRKEGQNVTLSCEQNLNHDAMYWYRQDPGQGLRLIYYSQIVNDFQKGDIAEGYSVSREKKESFPLTVTSAQKNPTAFYLCASSPKGAMNTEAFFGQGTRLTVV.

CDR3 DNA: TGTGCCAGCAGCAGCGACAGGACGCCCGGGCCCGGATACACCTTC. Protein sequence: CASSSDRTPGPGYTF. This chain uses TRBV7-8 with TRBJ1-2; a weak D match, TRBD1 (6 bases). The V gene's germline CDR1 is SGHVS and CDR2 FQNEAQ. The CDR3 consists of 15 residues. V shed 5 bases and J shed 11 bases, with 24 bases lying between them.